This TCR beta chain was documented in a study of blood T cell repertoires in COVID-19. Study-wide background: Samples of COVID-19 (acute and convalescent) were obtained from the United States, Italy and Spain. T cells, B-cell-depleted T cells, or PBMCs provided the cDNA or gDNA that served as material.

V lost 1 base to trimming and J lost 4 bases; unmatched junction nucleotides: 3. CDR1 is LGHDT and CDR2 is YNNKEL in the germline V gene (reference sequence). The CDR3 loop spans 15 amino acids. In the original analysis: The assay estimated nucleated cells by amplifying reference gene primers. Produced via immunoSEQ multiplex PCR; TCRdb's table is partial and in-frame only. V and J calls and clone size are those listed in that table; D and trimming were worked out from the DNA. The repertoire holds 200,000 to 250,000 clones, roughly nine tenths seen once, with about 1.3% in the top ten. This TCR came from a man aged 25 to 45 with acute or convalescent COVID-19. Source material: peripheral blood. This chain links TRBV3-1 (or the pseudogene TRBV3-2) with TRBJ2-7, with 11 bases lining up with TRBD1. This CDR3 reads CASSQGTGGWYEQYF. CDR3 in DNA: TGTGCCAGCAGCCAAGGGACAGGGGGCTGGTACGAGCAGTACTTC.